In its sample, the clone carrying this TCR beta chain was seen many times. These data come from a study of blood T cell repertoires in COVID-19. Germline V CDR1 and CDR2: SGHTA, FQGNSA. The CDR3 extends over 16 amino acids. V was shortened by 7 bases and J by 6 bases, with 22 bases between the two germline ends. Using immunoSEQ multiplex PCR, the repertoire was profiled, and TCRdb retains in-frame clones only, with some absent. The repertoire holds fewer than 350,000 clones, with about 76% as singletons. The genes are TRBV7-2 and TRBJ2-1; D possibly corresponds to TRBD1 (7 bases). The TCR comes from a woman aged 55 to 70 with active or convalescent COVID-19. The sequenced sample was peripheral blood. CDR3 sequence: CASNRGSGRTGNEQFF. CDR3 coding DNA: TGTGCCAGCAATAGAGGCAGCGGGCGGACAGGCAATGAGCAGTTCTTC.